These 26 T cell receptor beta chains came from one sample sequenced in a study of glioma-infiltrating T cells. TCR alpha and beta CDR3 regions were amplified from RNA using iRepertoire nested multiplex PCR. One entry per CDR3 protein results from TCRdb running MiXCR on the multiplex PCR reads. The sample holds around 150,000 distinct CDR3 sequences, more than 35% seen once. Sequenced input: glioma tissue, nonneoplastic brain tissue, or PBMCs (not recorded which). The receptor set was obtained from a human donor with low-grade glioma or glioblastoma, undergoing nonglioma brain surgery, or in good health (not recorded which).

This rearrangement joins TRBV6-1 to TRBJ1-6, with 7 bases aligning to TRBD1. V was clipped by 8 bases and J by 8 bases; unmatched bases: 3. The CDR3 length is 12 residues. Germline CDR1 reads MNHNS; CDR2 reads SASEGT. CDR3 amino acids: CASDGQDSPLHF. The CDR3 region has the DNA TGTGCCAGCGATGGACAGGATTCACCCCTCCACTTT.

The chain recombines TRBV15 with TRBJ1-3; D is ambiguous. CDR3 length equals 15 residues. The V and J ends lost 0 bases and 3 bases respectively, with 9 bases between them. Per the germline V gene, CDR1 is LNHNV and CDR2 is YYDKDF (reference sequence). CDR3 bases: TGTGCCACCAGCAGAGATCAAGTTATTGGAAACACCATATATTTT. Its translation is CATSRDQVIGNTIYF. The full variable domain, rest sourced from reference TRBV15 and TRBJ1-3, is DAMVIQNPRYQVTQFGKPVTLSCSQTLNHNVMYWYQQKSSQAPKLLFHYYDKDFNNEADTPDNFQSRRPNTSFCFLDIRSPGLGDTAMYLCATSRDQVIGNTIYFGEGSWLTVV.

The chain uses TRBV6-1 and TRBJ2-7; 9 nucleotides line up with TRBD2. This CDR3 contains 15 residues. CDR1 and CDR2 from the germline V gene are MNHNS and SASEGT. V lost 5 bases, J lost 1 base, and 6 bases stayed unmatched. The DNA of the CDR3 is TGTGCCAGCAGTCCACCGGGACTAGCTTCCTACGAGCAGTACTTC. Its translation is CASSPPGLASYEQYF.

At least ten counts were recorded for this clonotype. The chain links TRBV4-1 to TRBJ2-1; D is perhaps TRBD2 (5 bases). Between the trimmed V and J ends, which lost 0 bases and 7 bases, there was a span of 13 bases. Germline V CDR1 and CDR2: MGHRA, YSYEKL. The CDR3 loop spans 15 amino acids. The CDR3 coding sequence is TGCGCCAGCAGCCAAGACCCCGGGGATGGGAATGAGCAGTTCTTC. As protein: CASSQDPGDGNEQFF.

This clonotype was seen a few times. The chain couples TRBV20-1 to TRBJ2-7, with D possibly being TRBD1 (6 bases). Looked up from germline, CDR1 is DFQATT and CDR2 is SNEGSKA (reference sequence). The CDR3 loop spans 15 amino acids. Trimming stripped 0 bases from V and 6 bases from J, with 18 bases between. The CDR3 here is CSARDRPGDAAEQYF. In DNA, the CDR3 is TGCAGTGCTAGAGATCGTCCAGGGGATGCTGCCGAGCAGTACTTC.

This rearrangement joins TRBV7-2 to TRBJ1-1; 9 nucleotides match TRBD1. This CDR3 region has 15 residues. V was pared by 1 base and J by 10 bases, with 10 bases of the junction left unmatched. Germline values: CDR1 SGHTA, CDR2 FQGNSA. The CDR3 region is CASSLEGQGAFRAFF. In nucleotides, the CDR3 is TGTGCCAGCAGCTTAGAGGGACAGGGAGCCTTTCGAGCTTTCTTT.

The chain joins TRBV7-9 to TRBJ2-5; 8 bases align to TRBD2. In germline, CDR1 is SEHNR, CDR2 FQNEAQ (reference sequence). The CDR3 loop spans 14 amino acids. Germline trimming cut 3 bases from V and 5 bases from J; bases unmatched to any gene: 5. In DNA, the CDR3 is TGTGCCAGCAGCTTTACTAGCGGAGACGAGACCCAGTACTTC. Translated, it gives CASSFTSGDETQYF.

This CDR3 is CASSSHLGTEAFF. The CDR3 DNA is TGTGCCAGCAGTTCTCACCTGGGGACTGAAGCTTTCTTT. The chain joins TRBV25-1 to TRBJ1-1; D unresolved. This CDR3 has 13 residues. V was pared by 5 bases and J by 5 bases, with 12 bases between. The germline gives CDR1 MGHDK, CDR2 SYGVNS.

About this clonotype: One end of the junction varies from germline; a read error may be responsible. The V gene is TRBV11-2, the J gene TRBJ2-3, with 8 bases aligning to TRBD1. The CDR3 is made up of 14 amino acids. Germline loops: CDR1 SGHAT, CDR2 FQNNGV. The chain's CDR3 is CASGLGQGPDTQYF. The CDR3, as DNA: TGTGCCAGCGGCTTAGGACAGGGCCCAGATACGCAGTATTTT.

The CDR3 is CASSPSVHRNTEAFF. The CDR3 DNA reads as TGTGCCAGCTCACCAAGTGTACACCGAAACACTGAAGCTTTCTTT. The rearrangement uses TRBV18 and TRBJ1-1; no clear D gene. CDR3 length: 15 amino acids. Germline values: CDR1 KGHSH, CDR2 LQKENI. Trimming removed 2 bases at V and 2 bases at J, with 12 bases between.

This clonotype has ten or more counts. V usage is TRBV6-2 or TRBV6-3 and J usage is TRBJ1-2, with unresolved D. V was trimmed by 2 bases and J by 5 bases, leaving 9 bases between them. Germline values: CDR1 MNHEY, CDR2 SVGEGT. This CDR3 comprises 13 residues. As DNA, the CDR3 is TGTGCCAGCAGTTACGGTTCCCGTTATGGCTACACCTTC. It encodes CASSYGSRYGYTF.

The chain recombines TRBV27 with TRBJ2-1; D not certain. The V and J ends lost 5 bases and 5 bases respectively, with 10 bases between them. The CDR3 length is 13 residues. The germline CDR1 and CDR2 sequences are MNHEY and SMNVEV (reference sequence). This chain's CDR3 is CASSPSIHNEQFF. The CDR3 nucleotides are TGTGCCAGCAGTCCATCTATCCACAATGAGCAGTTCTTC.

This clonotype was detected a few times. The chain couples TRBV6-6 to TRBJ1-1, with D possibly matching TRBD1 (5 bases). This CDR3 has 14 residues. Germline V gene lookup returns CDR1 MNHNY and CDR2 SVGAGI (reference sequence). Deletions cut 8 bases from V and 4 bases from J, with 17 bases between. CDR3 in DNA: TGTGCCAGCCGTGCGGGGCCTGGGGCCACTGAAGCTTTCTTT. Translating it yields CASRAGPGATEAFF.

The V gene is TRBV7-6, the J gene TRBJ2-7, with 7 bases matching TRBD1. The CDR3 has 12 residues. From germline, CDR1 is SGHVS and CDR2 FNYEAQ. V dropped 5 bases and J dropped 7; count of bases not matched to a gene: 5. The CDR3 sequence is CASSQTGVEQYF. CDR3 bases: TGTGCCAGCAGCCAAACAGGGGTTGAGCAGTACTTC.

Turning to this clonotype: One end of the junction is discordant with germline, which a read error may explain. The chain recombines TRBV18 with TRBJ2-7; the match to TRBD2 covers 10 bases. Germline CDR1 and CDR2: KGHSH and LQKENI. The CDR3 spans 15 residues. The CDR3 bases are TGTGCCAGCTCACCAAATAGCGGGGGGTTCTACGAGCGGTACTTC. Encoded protein: CASSPNSGGFYERYF.

The chain recombines TRBV24-1 with TRBJ2-2; D gene ambiguous. Germline V gene lookup returns CDR1 KGHDR and CDR2 SFDVKD. Trimming took off 9 bases at V and 4 bases at J, with 11 bases between the two ends. There are 13 residues in the CDR3. CDR3 loop: CATADGSTGELFF. The DNA for the CDR3 is TGTGCCACCGCTGACGGGTCCACCGGGGAGCTGTTTTTT.

This clonotype came up many times. The V gene is TRBV20-1, the J gene TRBJ1-1, with 9 bases matching TRBD1. The junction had 4 bases not matched to a gene; V was cut back by 3 bases and J by 5 bases. The CDR3 contains 13 residues. Germline CDR1 reads DFQATT; CDR2 reads SNEGSKA (reference sequence). CDR3 in DNA: TGCAGTGCTAGCCGGGACAGGGCGACTGAAGCTTTCTTT. Its protein product is CSASRDRATEAFF.

The V gene is TRBV4-2, the J gene TRBJ1-1; TRBD1 aligns across 8 bases. In germline, CDR1 is LGHNA, CDR2 YNFKEQ. The CDR3 totals 17 residues. Trimming removed 0 bases from V and 6 bases from J; junction bases left unmatched: 12. The CDR3 is CASSQDQGAGESSEAFF. The CDR3, as DNA: TGTGCCAGCAGCCAAGATCAGGGGGCAGGGGAATCTTCTGAAGCTTTCTTT.

The chain carries TRBV6-2 or TRBV6-3 and TRBJ2-7, with D perhaps being TRBD1 or TRBD2 (7 bases each). CDR3 size: 15 residues. The V and J ends lost 6 bases and 6 bases respectively, with 21 bases between them. Germline V gene lookup returns CDR1 MNHEY and CDR2 SVGEGT. The CDR3 sequence: CASSSLGTGEGEQYF. The CDR3 bases are TGTGCCAGCAGCTCCCTTGGCACAGGGGAGGGCGAGCAGTACTTC.

Regarding this clonotype: Its ends do not fully match the called genes, so a read error is possible. V gene TRBV5-1 combines with J gene TRBJ2-7, with D perhaps matching TRBD2 (6 bases). Germline loops: CDR1 SGHRS, CDR2 YFSETQ. The CDR3 length is 15 residues. This CDR3 is CASSLVGGRSDEQHF. The DNA of the CDR3 is TGCGCCAGCAGCTTGGTGGGGGGAAGATCGGACGAGCAGCACTTC.

The chain recombines TRBV2 with TRBJ1-5, with 9 bases matching TRBD1. V dropped 6 bases and J dropped 5; count of bases not matched to a gene: 8. This CDR3 spans 15 amino acids. Germline values: CDR1 SNHLY, CDR2 FYNNEI. The CDR3 bases are TGTGCCAGCAGGGAACAGGGGGCTGGGTATCAGCCCCAGCATTTT. It yields the protein CASREQGAGYQPQHF.

This clonotype was observed a handful of times. This sequence joins TRBV6-1 and TRBJ2-5, with unresolved D. CDR1 is MNHNS and CDR2 is SASEGT in the germline V gene. The V end lost 10 bases, the J end lost 1 base, and 16 bases lay between the germline ends. This CDR3 has 14 amino acids. CDR3: CANARDGAQETQYF. The CDR3 coding sequence is TGTGCCAACGCCCGAGATGGAGCCCAAGAGACCCAGTACTTC.

This clonotype was seen ten or more times. The gene calls are TRBV27 and TRBJ1-1; D may be TRBD1 (6 bases). The germline gives CDR1 MNHEY, CDR2 SMNVEV (reference sequence). The CDR3 has 14 amino acids. The germline V and J ends were trimmed by 3 bases and 5 bases, with 13 bases remaining between them. The DNA of the CDR3 is TGTGCCAGCAGTTTCACAGGACAGCGGACTGAAGCTTTCTTT. Protein: CASSFTGQRTEAFF.

This rearrangement joins TRBV10-2 to TRBJ2-1, with a tentative D call TRBD1 (5 bases). V was pared by 4 bases and J by 5 bases, with 12 bases between. The germline V gene has CDR1 WSHSY and CDR2 SAAADI. This CDR3 contains 14 residues. The CDR3 coding sequence is TGCGCCAGCAGTGGCCCAGGGCTCCACAATGAGCAGTTCTTC. Translating gives CASSGPGLHNEQFF.

J is TRBJ2-3 and V is TRBV20-1, with TRBD2 identical over 10 bases. V shed 6 bases and J 4 bases; nucleotides not matched to a gene: 10. Germline V gene lookup returns CDR1 DFQATT and CDR2 SNEGSKA (reference sequence). This CDR3 comprises 15 residues. In nucleotides, the CDR3 is TGCAGTGCGAGCCCTCTAGCGGGAGAAGCAGATACGCAGTATTTT. Translating gives CSASPLAGEADTQYF.

This clonotype showed up just a few times. The rearrangement joins TRBV6-2 or TRBV6-3 to TRBJ2-3; D may be TRBD2 (5 bases). The CDR3 totals 14 residues. Per the germline V gene, CDR1 is MNHEY and CDR2 is SVGEGT. V was clipped by 2 bases and J by 9 bases, with 15 bases between them. The CDR3 nucleotides read TGTGCCAGCAGTTACAACTACGGGGTGGGAACGCAGTATTTT. This codes for CASSYNYGVGTQYF.